The 5 T cell receptor beta chains reported below all come from one sample, sequenced in a study of blood T cell repertoires in COVID-19. Only in-frame clones appear in the TCRdb table, and some are missing; sequencing was by immunoSEQ multiplex PCR. The sample gives about 290,000 clones, around 85% of which show up once; around 4.1% is in the top ten. Sequenced material: peripheral blood. These receptor sequences come from a woman aged 45-59 years with active or convalescent COVID-19.

The CDR3, as DNA: TGTGCCAGCAGCCTAGCGGGATCCAAAGAGACCCAGTACTTC. Translating it yields CASSLAGSKETQYF. The V call is TRBV28, the J call TRBJ2-5; 9 nucleotides match TRBD2. Per germline, CDR1 MDHEN and CDR2 SYDVKM. The V gene end was trimmed by 6 bases and the J gene end by 3 bases; junction bases not matched to a gene: 5. The CDR3 has 14 amino acids.

The chain uses TRBV7-9 and TRBJ1-1; D gene unclear. This CDR3 is 12 amino acids long. With 3 bases removed from V and 4 bases from J, the gap between germline ends came to 6 bases. Germline lookup yields CDR1 SEHNR and CDR2 FQNEAQ (reference sequence). The CDR3 DNA reads as TGTGCCAGCAGCTTCTATGGCACTGAAGCTTTCTTT. This sequence encodes CASSFYGTEAFF. Together with reference TRBV7-9 and TRBJ1-1, the CDR3 gives the full variable domain: DTGVSQNPRHKITKRGQNVTFRCDPISEHNRLYWYRQTLGQGPEFLTYFQNEAQLEKSRLLSDRFSAERPKGSFSTLEIQRTEQGDSAMYLCASSFYGTEAFFGQGTRLTVV.

This chain uses TRBV2 with TRBJ1-5, with 8 bases matching TRBD1. The CDR3 covers 14 residues. Looked up from germline, CDR1 is SNHLY and CDR2 is FYNNEI. J was trimmed by 6 bases and V by 6 bases; bases with no gene match: 7. The DNA of the CDR3 is TGTGCCAGCAGGGATGGGACAGGAGGTCAGCCCCAGCATTTT. Translation: CASRDGTGGQPQHF. The variable domain in full, with the rest retrieved from reference TRBV2 and TRBJ1-5, is EPEVTQTPSHQVTQMGQEVILRCVPISNHLYFYWYRQILGQKVEFLVSFYNNEISEKSEIFDDQFSVERPDGSNFTLKIRSTKLEDSAMYFCASRDGTGGQPQHFGDGTRLSIL.

The chain employs TRBV4-2 and TRBJ1-5; 8 nucleotides align to TRBD1. CDR1 is LGHNA and CDR2 is YNFKEQ in the germline V gene. The CDR3 totals 19 residues. Trimming cost V 2 bases and J 0 bases; bases outside gene matches: 12. The CDR3 is CASSQPARGRRYSNQPQHF. CDR3 coding DNA: TGTGCCAGCAGCCAACCCGCCAGGGGGCGTCGGTATAGCAATCAGCCCCAGCATTTT.

V usage is TRBV5-1 and J usage is TRBJ1-2; no clear D. Trimming cost V 4 bases and J 4 bases, with 14 bases left between them. The CDR3 has 14 residues. Germline V gene lookup returns CDR1 SGHRS and CDR2 YFSETQ. CDR3 sequence (DNA): TGCGCCAGCAGCCCTTTTACGAGGGCCTATGGCTACACCTTC. Protein: CASSPFTRAYGYTF.